This T cell receptor beta chain stems from a study of beta chain features in type 1 diabetes (dated by TCRdb to the late 2010s). A note on the overall study: Mean age, gender distribution, total cell number and subset yield were not different between patients and healthy donors. The study compared the TCRB repertoires of sorted circulating CD4+ T cell subsets in recently diagnosed type 1 diabetes patients with those in matched healthy donors. Regulatory and stem cell-like memory subsets were obtained from only 8 patients and roughly eight healthy donors, while naive and central memory subsets were obtained from all 30 or so donors. A total of some 110 million sorted cells were examined across all samples, and the number of cells per subset was strongly correlated with RNA yield.

The germline V gene provides CDR1 SGHDT and CDR2 YYEEEE. Spanning cysteine to phenylalanine, the CDR3 consists of 13 amino acids. Only CDR3 DNA remains: 39 bases, in frame from the first base. A distance of 6 bases separates the germline ends of V and J, which lose 2 bases and 3 bases respectively. What the research found in general, with its limitations: In all four CD4+ subsets, TCRB CDR3 length was moderately but significantly shorter in type 1 diabetes patients. Naive, central memory and regulatory TCRB repertoires appeared more similar among patients than among healthy donors. Patients with type 1 diabetes made fewer insertions and deleted more nucleotides at VDJ recombination sites, implying thymic rearrangement abnormalities. Sequencing cDNA rather than genomic DNA could over-represent highly expressing activated cells, although activation and CD3 levels did not differ between groups. Shorter templates might be favored by PCR, yet because patient and control samples were amplified and corrected together, any such skew would affect both groups equally. HLA sub-analyses involved small numbers of individuals, so any influence of HLA type on TCRB rearrangement remained unresolved.

From each donor, a single peripheral blood sample of roughly 0.11 L on average was drawn into heparinised tubes. A BD FACSAria II was used to sort naive, central memory, regulatory and stem cell-like memory CD4+ T cells with a panel that included CD45RO, CCR7, CD25, CD127, CD95 and CD27. All sorted populations exceeded 95% purity. PBMCs were separated immediately by Lymphoprep density gradient centrifugation and were stained directly, without being cultured. Samples were stained and sorted in pairs, with one healthy donor and one patient per experiment, so that batch effects were minimized. The entire amount of isolated RNA was reverse transcribed using the High Capacity cDNA Reverse Transcription Kit, so the sequenced TCRB transcripts were expressed ones. Deep immunoSEQ sequencing was applied to naive, central memory and regulatory T cell samples, giving an average of approximately 3.8 million total reads per sample. After sorted cells were lysed in RLT buffer, RNA was extracted with DNase-treated RNeasy Micro or Mini kits, with the choice depending on cell number. To prevent cross-contamination, each cell subset was processed individually, whereas patient and healthy donor samples were processed jointly. The immunoSEQ multiplex PCR was used to amplify TCRB sequences from cDNA, yielding 87-bp fragments that span the CDR3 region. Amplicons were sequenced on the Illumina HiSeq platform. The original pipeline was this. PCR bias was computationally corrected using synthetic template baselines, reads within Hamming distance 2 were collapsed, and singletons that could not be merged were discarded. Reads were aligned to IMGT to assign V, D and J genes, CDR3 length, and insertions or deletions at six rearrangement sites. Within each subset, clonotype counts were normalized to sorted cell number, and only after that were true diversity and Gini coefficients computed with the tcR R package. The overlap coefficient, calculated on TCRB nucleotide sequences, was used to measure repertoire sharing. The clones in this table, taken by TCRdb from immuneACCESS, are in-frame only. Not every clone is retained; where verified, under half of the shortfall comes from an unresolved V gene, and the cause of the rest is unknown. V, J and clone size are taken as reported in that table, and D and trimming were inferred from the DNA itself. The sample includes 250,000 to 350,000 clones, with 13% to 15% observed a single time. The ten largest account for approximately 6.7% of the sample.

This clone was seen only a few times. Its binding antigen is unknown. Base qualities are not at hand, and no much larger clone is one base apart. The source of this sequence is a young man in good health. Specimen: central memory CD4+ T cells from blood. The V gene is TRBV5-6 and the J gene is TRBJ2-1, with no reliable assignment of the D segment. The DNA sequence is as follows: TGTGCCAGCAGCTTCGGCAGCTACAATGAGCAGTTCTTC. This is translated as CASSFGSYNEQFF. The CDR3, completed at both ends by the reference TRBV5-6 and TRBJ2-1 genes, gives the full variable domain DAGVTQSPTHLIKTRGQQVTLRCSPKSGHDTVSWYQQALGQGPQFIFQYYEEEERQRGNFPDRFSGHQFPNYSSELNVNALLLGDSALYLCASSFGSYNEQFFGPGTRLTVL.